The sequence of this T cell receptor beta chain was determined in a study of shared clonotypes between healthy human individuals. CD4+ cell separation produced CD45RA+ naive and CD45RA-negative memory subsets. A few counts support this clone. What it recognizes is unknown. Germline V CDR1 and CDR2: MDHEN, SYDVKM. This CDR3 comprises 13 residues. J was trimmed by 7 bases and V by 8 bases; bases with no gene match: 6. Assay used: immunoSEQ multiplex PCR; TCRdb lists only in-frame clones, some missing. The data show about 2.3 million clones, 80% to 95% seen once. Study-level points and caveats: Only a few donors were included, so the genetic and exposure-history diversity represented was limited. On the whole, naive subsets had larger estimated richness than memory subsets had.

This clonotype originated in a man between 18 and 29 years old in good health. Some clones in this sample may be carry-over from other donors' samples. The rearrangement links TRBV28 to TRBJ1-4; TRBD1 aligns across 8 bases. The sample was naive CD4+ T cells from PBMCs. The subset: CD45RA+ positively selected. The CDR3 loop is CASRRGLREKLFF. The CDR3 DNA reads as TGTGCCAGCCGCAGGGGGCTACGTGAAAAACTGTTTTTT.